Shown below are 22 T cell receptor beta chains from a single sample sequenced in a study of T cell changes during pregnancy in multiple sclerosis. Data came from immunoSEQ multiplex PCR; TCRdb stores just in-frame clones and leaves some out. The repertoire consists of fewer than 85,000 clones, with roughly 90% occurring once and the leading ten covering approximately 1.9%. Sample: peripheral blood, taken before pregnancy. The receptors derive from a female donor with multiple sclerosis, enrolled in a pregnancy study.

V is TRBV2 and J is TRBJ2-5; TRBD2 matches at 7 bases. V was clipped by 8 bases and J by 5 bases; unmatched bases: 5. Looked up from germline, CDR1 is SNHLY and CDR2 is FYNNEI. The length of the CDR3 is 12 residues. The CDR3 coding sequence is TGTGCCAGCGTCCGAGCGGGGGAGACCCAGTACTTC. Residues: CASVRAGETQYF.

The chain uses TRBV28 and TRBJ1-5, with 10 bases that match TRBD1. The germline CDR1 and CDR2 sequences are MDHEN and SYDVKM. Losses at the gene ends were 0 bases for V and 2 bases for J; bases not matched to a gene: 4. The CDR3 spans 17 residues. The CDR3: CASSLWGTGVGNQPQHF. The CDR3 DNA is TGTGCCAGCAGTTTATGGGGGACAGGGGTGGGCAATCAGCCCCAGCATTTT.

The chain recombines TRBV27 with TRBJ1-1; 7 bases map to TRBD1. CDR1 and CDR2 (germline): MNHEY, SMNVEV (reference sequence). Trimming removed 0 bases from V and 1 base from J; junction bases left unmatched: 2. This CDR3 is built from 15 residues. The CDR3 nucleotides read TGTGCCAGCAGTTTATCCCCAGGGGGGAACACTGAAGCTTTCTTT. Protein: CASSLSPGGNTEAFF.

In its sample, this clone was seen once. The genes are TRBV12-1 and TRBJ2-7; the table's D call TRBD1 went unverified against the DNA. TRBV12-1 is a pseudogene locus. The CDR3 is 12 residues long. CDR3 nucleotides: TGTGCCAGGTGTACAGGGTACTACGAGCAGTACTTC. Protein sequence: CARCTGYYEQYF.

The chain has TRBV29-1 and TRBJ1-2, with D maybe TRBD1 (6 bases). The CDR3 spans 12 residues. Between the trimmed V and J ends, which lost 6 bases and 7 bases, there was a span of 15 bases. Germline lookup yields CDR1 SQVTM and CDR2 ANQGSEA. The DNA of the CDR3 is TGCAGCGTCCCAACAGGGTTCGGTGGCTACACCTTC. Translated: CSVPTGFGGYTF.

V usage is TRBV29-1 and J usage is TRBJ2-5; 12 nucleotides align to TRBD2. This CDR3 is built from 14 residues. After removal of 7 bases from V and 5 bases from J, the junction contained 8 bases not matched to a gene. Germline CDR1 and CDR2: SQVTM and ANQGSEA. The DNA of the CDR3 is TGCAGCGCGGCTAGCGGGGGGGCCCGGGAGACCCAGTACTTC. Protein sequence: CSAASGGARETQYF.

V and J are TRBV2 and TRBJ2-1, with TRBD2 identical over 12 bases. V dropped 6 bases and J dropped 7; count of bases not matched to a gene: 7. Germline loops: CDR1 SNHLY, CDR2 FYNNEI. The CDR3 covers 15 residues. The CDR3 sequence is CASSRLAGDWNEQFF. CDR3 nucleotides: TGTGCCAGCAGCCGACTAGCGGGGGACTGGAATGAGCAGTTCTTC.

The J gene is TRBJ2-7, the V gene TRBV6-1; D is unclear. The CDR3 spans 12 residues. Per germline, CDR1 MNHNS and CDR2 SASEGT. The germline V and J ends were trimmed by 4 bases and 3 bases, with 7 bases remaining between them. The CDR3 loop is CASSVAHYEQYF. CDR3 DNA sequence: TGTGCCAGCAGTGTGGCCCACTACGAGCAGTACTTC.

This clone was recorded a few times. The chain employs TRBV2 and TRBJ2-3; D is unclear. The V and J ends lost 4 bases and 3 bases respectively, with 5 bases between them. Germline CDR1 reads SNHLY; CDR2 reads FYNNEI. The CDR3 loop spans 12 amino acids. The CDR3 region is CASSVSTDTQYF. CDR3 nucleotide sequence: TGTGCCAGCAGTGTTAGTACAGATACGCAGTATTTT.

CDR3 protein: CASSQERGHYVSAEAFF. For the CDR3, the DNA is TGCGCCAGCAGCCAAGAAAGAGGACATTACGTTTCCGCTGAAGCTTTCTTT. The J gene is TRBJ1-1, the V gene TRBV4-3; maybe TRBD1 (5 bases). This CDR3 has 17 amino acids. Germline-derived CDR1 and CDR2 are LGHNA and YSLEER. V was shortened by 0 bases and J by 6 bases, with 20 bases between the two germline ends.

The V and J genes are TRBV30 and TRBJ1-6; D may be TRBD1 (5 bases). Germline V lookup: CDR1 GTSNPN, CDR2 SVGIG (reference sequence). The CDR3 is 13 amino acids. The germline V and J ends were trimmed by 5 bases and 9 bases, with 14 bases remaining between them. CDR3 DNA: TGTGCCTGGGGCCCAGGGATGGGTTCACCCCTCCACTTT. It is translated as CAWGPGMGSPLHF.

As concerns this clone: The sample has other DNA sequences that encode this CDR3 too. The chain is built from TRBV5-6 and TRBJ2-7; no clear D gene. The V gene lost 0 bases and the J gene lost 3 bases, with 4 bases spanning the gap. In germline, CDR1 is SGHDT, CDR2 YYEEEE. This CDR3 has 12 amino acids. This CDR3 reads CASSLASYEQYF. For the CDR3, the DNA is TGTGCCAGCAGCTTGGCCAGCTACGAGCAGTACTTC.

This clone was found many times. J is TRBJ1-1 and V is TRBV30, with 9 bases that match TRBD1. The ends lost 3 bases at V and 3 bases at J; junction bases unmatched: 2. Germline CDR1 is GTSNPN and CDR2 is SVGIG (reference sequence). CDR3 length: 13 amino acids. CDR3 in DNA: TGTGCCTGGAGCCGGACAGGGGACACTGAAGCTTTCTTT. Its translation is CAWSRTGDTEAFF.

This rearrangement joins TRBV27 to TRBJ2-5; 15 bases are a match to TRBD2. V shed 6 bases, J shed 1 base, and the junction held 6 bases outside the gene matches. CDR1 and CDR2 from the germline V gene are MNHEY and SMNVEV (reference sequence). The CDR3 consists of 17 residues. In nucleotides, the CDR3 is TGTGCCAGCAGCCTGGGACTAGCGGGGGGACGCCAAGAGACCCAGTACTTC. It translates to CASSLGLAGGRQETQYF.

The chain combines TRBV5-1 with TRBJ1-6; possible D gene TRBD1, 5 bases. This CDR3 has 14 residues. CDR1 and CDR2 from the germline V gene are SGHRS and YFSETQ. V lost 5 bases to trimming and J lost 6 bases, with 12 bases between them. CDR3 region: CASRGKDSNSPLHF. The CDR3 DNA sequence: TGCGCCAGCAGGGGAAAAGACAGTAATTCACCCCTCCACTTT.

The genes are TRBV27 and TRBJ2-1; 12 positions match TRBD2. CDR3 size: 17 residues. Losses at the gene ends were 6 bases for V and 0 bases for J; bases not matched to a gene: 6. Germline-derived CDR1 and CDR2 are MNHEY and SMNVEV (reference sequence). The CDR3 loop reads CASRLLAGGTSYNEQFF. CDR3 bases: TGTGCCAGCAGACTACTAGCGGGGGGAACCTCCTACAATGAGCAGTTCTTC.

This chain links TRBV5-1 with TRBJ2-1; 7 positions match TRBD1. This CDR3 comprises 14 residues. J lost 8 bases, V lost 1 base, and 6 bases had no gene match. CDR1 SGHRS and CDR2 YFSETQ come from the germline V gene. DNA of the CDR3: TGCGCCAGCAGCTTGCAAAGGGGGCAGGATGAGCAGTTCTTC. This encodes CASSLQRGQDEQFF.

This clone was seen a single time. This sequence joins TRBV5-6 and TRBJ2-1; D is unclear. Per the germline V gene, CDR1 is SGHDT and CDR2 is YYEEEE. V lost 0 bases to trimming and J lost 9 bases, with 7 bases between them. The CDR3 runs 12 residues. This CDR3 reads CASSLVWSEQFF. DNA for the CDR3: TGTGCCAGCAGCTTGGTCTGGAGTGAGCAGTTCTTC.

This chain joins TRBV11-1 and TRBJ1-3, with TRBD1 matching 8 bases. CDR1 is SGHAT and CDR2 is FQDESV in the germline V gene (reference sequence). This CDR3 contains 15 residues. Trimming cost V 3 bases and J 3 bases; bases outside gene matches: 4. The CDR3 DNA sequence: TGTGCCAGCAGCTTTTACAGGGGGAATGGAAACACCATATATTTT. Protein: CASSFYRGNGNTIYF.

This clone was counted a single time. The chain has TRBV5-1 and TRBJ2-1, with a possible D match to TRBD1 (6 bases). Germline CDR1 reads SGHRS; CDR2 reads YFSETQ. V lost 4 bases and J 5 bases, leaving 16 bases between the germline ends. This CDR3 region has 15 residues. The CDR3 region has the DNA TGCGCCAGCAGCCCGACAGGTATCAAGAACAATGAGCAGTTCTTC. It yields the protein CASSPTGIKNNEQFF.

This sequence joins TRBV2 and TRBJ2-3; possible D gene TRBD1, 5 bases. The germline V and J ends were trimmed by 8 bases and 2 bases, with 14 bases remaining between them. From germline, CDR1 is SNHLY and CDR2 FYNNEI. The CDR3 covers 14 residues. For the CDR3, the DNA is TGTGCCAGCTTACCTCAGGGTTACACAGATACGCAGTATTTT. It encodes CASLPQGYTDTQYF.

This clone was observed a single time. This rearrangement joins TRBV5-6 to TRBJ1-1, with a possible D match to TRBD1 (5 bases). This CDR3 has 14 residues. Looked up from germline, CDR1 is SGHDT and CDR2 is YYEEEE. The V gene lost 1 base and the J gene lost 8 bases, with 15 bases spanning the gap. In DNA, the CDR3 is TGTGCCAGCAGCTTGAGTCGCCGGACAACCGAAGCTTTCTTT. As protein: CASSLSRRTTEAFF. Complete variable domain (other parts from reference TRBV5-6 and TRBJ1-1): DAGVTQSPTHLIKTRGQQVTLRCSPKSGHDTVSWYQQALGQGPQFIFQYYEEEERQRGNFPDRFSGHQFPNYSSELNVNALLLGDSALYLCASSLSRRTTEAFFGQGTRLTVV.